Listed below are T cell receptor beta chains from one sample, sequenced in a study of neoadjuvant anti-PD-1 for oral cavity cancer. Profiled with immunoSEQ multiplex PCR; TCRdb holds only in-frame clones, not every one. The sample lists some 10,000 clones, 63% seen once, with 7.8% in the top ten. The material sequenced was tumor tissue, taken after nivolumab (anti-PD-1) treatment. The source is a person aged 40 to 85 with oral cavity squamous cell carcinoma. Each CDR3 is given with its conserved first and last residue. A D gene is named only where the DNA matches it firmly. Clone size is given for some rows only: seen once, a few or many times, or a class if the clone is expanded.

CDR3 protein | CDR3 DNA | D gene | J gene | V gene | clone size | CDR3 length
CASSGEGYGYTF | TGTGCCAGCAGTGGGGAGGGCTATGGCTACACCTTC | . | TRBJ1-2 | TRBV11-2 | few | 12
CASSFRGAGNTIYF | TGTGCCAGCAGTTTCCGAGGGGCGGGAAACACCATATATTTT | . | TRBJ1-3 | TRBV28 | . | 14
CSVEDDRRTNNEQFF | TGCAGCGTTGAAGACGACAGGCGCACCAACAATGAGCAGTTCTTC | . | TRBJ2-1 | TRBV29-1 | . | 15
CSGGRDRDTGELFF | TGCAGCGGGGGCCGGGACAGAGACACCGGGGAGCTGTTTTTT | TRBD1 | TRBJ2-2 | TRBV29-1 | . | 14
CASSLEGGTEAFF | TGTGCCAGCAGCCTCGAAGGGGGCACTGAAGCTTTCTTT | . | TRBJ1-1 | TRBV7-3 | . | 13
CASSSSRDFNGYTF | TGTGCCAGCAGCTCAAGCCGAGACTTTAACGGCTACACCTTC | . | TRBJ1-2 | TRBV7-3 | few | 14
CASSYGTGTGGYEQYF | TGTGCCAGCAGTTACGGCACCGGGACAGGGGGCTACGAGCAGTACTTC | TRBD1 | TRBJ2-7 | TRBV6-6 | few | 16
CASRRFEWTGELFF | TGTGCCAGCAGGCGGTTCGAGTGGACCGGGGAGCTGTTTTTT | . | TRBJ2-2 | TRBV27 | few | 14
CASSLGLPADTQYF | TGTGCCAGCAGTTTGGGGCTGCCGGCAGATACGCAGTATTTT | . | TRBJ2-3 | TRBV27 | . | 14
CSAQSGGGQFF | TGCAGTGCTCAGTCGGGTGGGGGGCAGTTCTTC | . | TRBJ2-1 | TRBV20-1 | . | 11
CASSMLAGRTDTQYF | TGTGCCAGTAGTATGCTAGCGGGACGCACAGATACGCAGTATTTT | TRBD2 | TRBJ2-3 | TRBV19 | . | 15
CASSVAMRDTEAFF | TGTGCCAGCAGCGTAGCGATGAGGGACACTGAAGCTTTCTTT | . | TRBJ1-1 | TRBV9 | medium-sized | 14
CATSEGGTLTEAFF | TGTGCCACCAGCGAAGGAGGGACATTAACCGAAGCTTTCTTT | . | TRBJ1-1 | TRBV15 | once | 14
CASKGLQTAGELFF | TGTGCCAGCAAAGGACTGCAAACGGCCGGGGAGCTGTTTTTT | . | TRBJ2-2 | TRBV2 | few | 14
CSDTTGAGGYTF | TGCAGCGACACGACAGGGGCGGGTGGCTACACCTTC | TRBD1 | TRBJ1-2 | TRBV29-1 | . | 12
CASSPGGGSSYNEQFF | TGTGCCAGCAGCCCAGGGGGCGGTAGCTCCTACAATGAGCAGTTCTTC | TRBD1 | TRBJ2-1 | TRBV11-3 | . | 16
CASSTQGAGWVQETQYF | TGTGCCAGCAGCACACAGGGGGCCGGGTGGGTTCAAGAGACCCAGTACTTC | TRBD1 | TRBJ2-5 | TRBV28 | . | 17
CASSSHLYEQYF | TGTGCCAGCAGTTCGCACCTCTACGAGCAGTACTTC | . | TRBJ2-7 | TRBV28 | large | 12
CASSSLAGATEQFF | TGTGCCAGCAGTTCCCTAGCGGGAGCAACTGAGCAGTTCTTC | TRBD2 | TRBJ2-1 | TRBV27 | . | 14
CASRTGEYSNQPQHF | TGCGCCAGCAGGACAGGGGAATATAGCAATCAGCCCCAGCATTTT | TRBD1 | TRBJ1-5 | TRBV10-2 | . | 15
CASSLRQGGNEQFF | TGTGCCAGCAGCCTCCGACAGGGGGGCAATGAGCAGTTCTTC | TRBD1 | TRBJ2-1 | TRBV9 | . | 14
CASSRDREDGYTF | TGTGCCAGCTCCCGGGACAGGGAGGATGGCTACACCTTC | TRBD1 | TRBJ1-2 | TRBV7-2 | . | 13
CASSKRLAASNEQFF | TGTGCCAGCAGTAAACGACTAGCGGCCTCCAATGAGCAGTTCTTC | TRBD2 | TRBJ2-1 | TRBV6-1 | . | 15
CASSSDSYSPLHF | TGTGCCAGCAGTTCTGACAGTTATTCACCCCTCCACTTT | . | TRBJ1-6 | TRBV2 | . | 13
CATRVLSTDTQYF | TGTGCCACCAGGGTCCTTAGCACAGATACGCAGTATTTT | . | TRBJ2-3 | TRBV6-5 | few | 13
CASSSGQGLGYTF | TGCGCCAGCAGTTCGGGGCAGGGACTTGGCTACACCTTC | . | TRBJ1-2 | TRBV10-2 | few | 13
CASSPQAYSNQPQHF | TGTGCCAGCAGCCCCCAGGCTTATAGCAATCAGCCCCAGCATTTT | . | TRBJ1-5 | TRBV4-2 | few | 15
CASSQDGRGRDYGYTF | TGCGCCAGCAGCCAAGACGGCAGGGGGAGAGACTATGGCTACACCTTC | TRBD1 | TRBJ1-2 | TRBV4-1 | . | 16
CASSLVRGPGDEQYF | TGCGCCAGCAGCTTGGTGAGGGGACCGGGTGACGAGCAGTACTTC | . | TRBJ2-7 | TRBV5-1 | few | 15
CASFSYPGVSPLHF | TGTGCCAGCTTCTCTTACCCAGGGGTTTCACCCCTCCACTTT | . | TRBJ1-6 | TRBV28 | few | 14
CASSELDTQYF | TGCGCCAGCAGCGAACTTGATACGCAGTATTTT | . | TRBJ2-3 | TRBV10-2 | few | 11
CASSPPGRYEQYF | TGTGCCAGCAGCCCTCCGGGACGATACGAGCAGTACTTC | . | TRBJ2-7 | TRBV6-8 | . | 13
CASSQGPAGELQETQYF | TGCGCCAGCAGCCAAGGTCCAGCGGGAGAATTACAAGAGACCCAGTACTTC | TRBD2 | TRBJ2-5 | TRBV4-1 | . | 17
CASKRGLIRSNSPLHF | TGTGCCAGCAAAAGGGGTCTGATCCGGAGCAATTCACCCCTCCACTTT | . | TRBJ1-6 | TRBV28 | . | 16
CATSRVGVGETNEKLFF | TGTGCCACCAGCAGGGTAGGAGTAGGGGAAACTAATGAAAAACTGTTTTTT | . | TRBJ1-4 | TRBV15 | . | 17
CASSTGQGISYEQYF | TGTGCCAGTAGTACGGGACAGGGCATCTCCTACGAGCAGTACTTC | TRBD1 | TRBJ2-7 | TRBV19 | . | 15
CASRRQGVANEKLFF | TGTGCCAGCAGGCGACAGGGGGTGGCTAATGAAAAACTGTTTTTT | TRBD1 | TRBJ1-4 | TRBV2 | . | 15
CASSLVAGTSGTNTGELFF | TGTGCCAGCAGCTTAGTAGCCGGGACTAGCGGGACAAACACCGGGGAGCTGTTTTTT | TRBD2 | TRBJ2-2 | TRBV7-8 | . | 19
CASHSIANTGELFF | TGTGCCAGTCACAGTATCGCGAACACCGGGGAGCTGTTTTTT | . | TRBJ2-2 | TRBV19 | medium-sized | 14
CASSLGGQGSYNEQFF | TGTGCCAGCAGCTTGGGGGGACAGGGCTCTTACAATGAGCAGTTCTTC | TRBD1 | TRBJ2-1 | TRBV5-4 | once | 16
CASSLVASTADTQYF | TGTGCCAGCAGCTTAGTCGCTTCTACGGCAGATACGCAGTATTTT | . | TRBJ2-3 | TRBV7-3 | . | 15
CASSLEEGGQGVWSYEQYF | TGTGCCAGCAGCTTAGAGGAGGGGGGACAGGGGGTTTGGTCCTACGAGCAGTACTTC | TRBD1 | TRBJ2-7 | TRBV11-3 | . | 19
CASSPQGRGELFF | TGTGCCAGCAGCCCACAAGGGCGAGGGGAGCTGTTTTTT | . | TRBJ2-2 | TRBV5-5 | . | 13
CASSAQGANTEAFF | TGTGCCAGCAGTGCCCAGGGGGCGAACACTGAAGCTTTCTTT | TRBD1 | TRBJ1-1 | TRBV6-1 | . | 14
CASKLTPNTGELFF | TGTGCCAGCAAATTGACACCGAACACCGGGGAGCTGTTTTTT | . | TRBJ2-2 | TRBV6-4 | few | 14
CASSESQGARSPLHF | TGCGCCAGCAGTGAGTCTCAGGGGGCACGTTCACCCCTCCACTTT | TRBD1 | TRBJ1-6 | TRBV10-2 | . | 15
CASSQVTGNTEAFF | TGCGCCAGCAGCCAAGTGACAGGGAACACTGAAGCTTTCTTT | . | TRBJ1-1 | TRBV4-1 | . | 14
CASMSGAGPGELFF | TGTGCCAGTATGTCGGGAGCCGGACCCGGGGAGCTGTTTTTT | . | TRBJ2-2 | TRBV19 | . | 14
CASGSTGTSGAGELFF | TGTGCCAGCGGATCGACCGGGACTAGCGGGGCCGGGGAGCTGTTTTTT | TRBD2 | TRBJ2-2 | TRBV6-6 | few | 16
CASNRLAGETYEQYF | TGTGCCAGCAACCGACTAGCGGGGGAAACCTACGAGCAGTACTTC | TRBD2 | TRBJ2-7 | TRBV5-6 | . | 15
CASSSGTGSGYTF | TGCGCCAGCAGCTCCGGGACAGGGAGCGGCTACACCTTC | TRBD1 | TRBJ1-2 | TRBV5-1 | . | 13
CASSLRDRGQTRADNEQFF | TGTGCCAGCAGTCTACGGGACAGGGGGCAAACCAGGGCCGACAATGAGCAGTTCTTC | TRBD1 | TRBJ2-1 | TRBV2 | . | 19
CASSPSGGPNTGELFF | TGTGCCAGCAGCCCCTCTGGGGGCCCGAACACCGGGGAGCTGTTTTTT | . | TRBJ2-2 | TRBV5-5 | . | 16
CASRTRNEQFF | TGTGCCAGTAGAACACGGAATGAGCAGTTCTTC | . | TRBJ2-1 | TRBV19 | . | 11
CAIRSAGGGEETQYF | TGTGCCATCAGATCTGCTGGCGGGGGGGAAGAGACCCAGTACTTC | TRBD2 | TRBJ2-5 | TRBV10-3 | . | 15
CATSLGTTDTQYF | TGTGCCACCAGCCTCGGGACCACAGATACGCAGTATTTT | . | TRBJ2-3 | TRBV15 | . | 13
CASSFGTGVFPGANVLTF | TGTGCCAGCAGCTTCGGGACAGGGGTTTTTCCTGGGGCCAACGTCCTGACTTTC | TRBD1 | TRBJ2-6 | TRBV5-4 | . | 18
CASSVTGFSNQPQHF | TGTGCCAGCAGTGTTACAGGGTTCAGCAATCAGCCCCAGCATTTT | . | TRBJ1-5 | TRBV6-1 | . | 15
CASSLEAGVGTDTQYF | TGTGCCAGCAGCTTGGAAGCGGGGGTCGGCACAGATACGCAGTATTTT | TRBD2 | TRBJ2-3 | TRBV5-4 | . | 16